The subject of this entry is one TCR beta chain. What it binds is not known. The data were obtained in a study of identifying expanded T cells in peripheral blood. Profiling relied on immunoSEQ multiplex PCR, and the TCRdb table lists in-frame clones only, not all of them. The sample lists some 120,000 clones, roughly 82% occurring once. This CDR3 contains 11 residues. The V end was cut by 6 bases, the J end by 8 bases, with 10 bases between. The germline gives CDR1 SNHLY, CDR2 FYNNEI. Findings of the study overall: Two-week clone count variance significantly increased as total template count grew.

The receptor was derived from a person between 18 and 75 years old in good health. The gene calls are TRBV2 and TRBJ1-2; the D gene is possibly TRBD1 (5 bases). The sample was blood. CDR3 in DNA: TGTGCCAGCAGGCCTCGGGGCGGCTACACCTTC. It encodes CASRPRGGYTF.